This T cell receptor beta chain appears in the sequencing data of a study of shared clonotypes between healthy human individuals (dated by TCRdb to the early 2020s). Broadly, across the study: The cohort comprised a couple of women and a few men aged 18 to 49 years. Per donor, three plates each were used for CD4 naive and CD4 memory, two for CD8 naive, and one for CD8 memory. The study deeply sequenced blood TCR repertoires of about five healthy adults to estimate repertoire size and the extent of clonotype sharing between individuals. To increase sequencing depth and limit assay-specific biases, different laboratories used diverse techniques to prepare libraries and sequence TCR repertoires. Leukapheresis yielded between about 0.9 and 8.9 billion PBMCs per donor. On the study overall, not on this receptor specifically: Based on pairwise subsampling, the degree of clonotype sharing among donors was expected to be affected by sequencing depth. Even with the large sequencing depth, rarefaction of the sorted-subset datasets indicated that sequencing was incomplete. Around 5% of naive CD4, 3.5% of naive CD8, roughly 2.4% of memory CD4, and over 0.35% of memory CD8 clonotypes were shared across a few donors. Higher generation probabilities were observed for clonotypes shared by all four sorted-subset donors than for non-shared clonotypes. Naive subsets generally had larger estimated clonotype richness than memory subsets. Because the study included only a small number of donors, the genetic and exposure-history diversity represented was limited. Sampling was limited to blood, and TCR repertoires in tissue likely differ from TCR repertoires in blood.

The donors were healthy, HIV-negative adults with no recently reported acute infections or vaccinations. Every donor was a Caucasian adult living in Nashville, Tennessee, USA. CD4+ T cells were enriched by magnetic negative selection, after which naive cells were positively selected on CD45RA and the negative fraction was taken as the memory subset. Blood was obtained by leukapheresis, after which PBMCs were separated by Ficoll-Histopaque density gradient centrifugation and cryopreserved in liquid nitrogen vapor phase. Analytical flow cytometry was used to check the purity and quantity of each magnetically sorted T cell population. Genomic DNA was isolated from each sorted fraction and quantified by UV absorbance on a Nanodrop 2000c. Using the deep immunoSEQ assay, multiplex PCR amplified TCR CDR3 regions from genomic DNA. Extracted genomic DNA from each cell subset was spread evenly across all wells of several immunoSEQ 96-well plates, with each plate serving as a replicate. For sorted subsets, roughly 190 ng of genomic DNA, equivalent to some 33,000 T cell genomes, went into each replicate PCR. Purified libraries were measured with a Qubit 3.0 fluorometer, size-checked on a Bioanalyzer 2100, and measured again with the KAPA Library Quantification kit. Every immunoSEQ 96-well plate was sequenced on a separate single-read 150-cycle Illumina NextSeq 550 flow cell. Regarding the original processing steps: Because the immunoSEQ output included only junctional sequences and no quality scores, the filtering could not be the same as the filtering used for full-length reads. To assign V/J genes and CDR3, sequences were annotated using PyIR, a Python wrapper for IgBLAST v1.9, with IMGT germline references. Reads with weak V/J assignments (E-value above 1e-6), missing CDR3, stop codons, out-of-frame junctions, or ambiguous translated residues were removed. V3J clonotypes were defined as sequences sharing the same inferred V gene, J gene, and CDR3 amino acid sequence. To compute the percentage overlap between repertoires, the number of shared unique clonotypes was divided by the size of the smaller repertoire. Repertoire richness was assessed with RTK rarefaction, the Chao1 estimator, and Recon v2.1 estimates of unobserved clonotypes. Generation probabilities for all TCRbeta clonotypes obtained by the gDNA method from a handful of donors were computed using OLGA. The immuneACCESS repertoire file appears here via TCRdb, limited to in-frame rearrangements. These files lack a portion of the clones; in checked studies, under half of the deficit traces to unresolved V genes, and the cause of the others is not known. That table gives V, J and clone size, and the DNA gave D and trimming. In this sample the table shows over a million clones, roughly 96% of which occur a single time. Approximately 1.2% of the sample goes to the ten largest clones.

There are 15 amino acids in the CDR3, from cysteine to phenylalanine inclusive. Kept here is only the CDR3 DNA, which spans 45 bases and is read in frame from base 1. V and J lose 3 bases and 2 bases, and a span of 13 bases separates them. Via the germline V gene, CDR1 is SGHDN and CDR2 FVKESK. Regarding this clone: No cognate antigen has been identified for it. Base-call qualities are not available, and no considerably larger clone is one nucleotide away.

The sequence joins TRBV14 to TRBJ2-5, with a tentative D gene TRBD1 over 5 matching bases. The specimen sequenced was naive CD4+ T cells sorted from blood. The sample's cell subset or site label, in plain terms: CD45RA+ positively selected. The source is a man aged 25-40 years in good health. For the CDR3, the sequence is CASSQGWGVQETQYF. The DNA sequence reads TGTGCCAGCAGCCAGGGATGGGGCGTGCAAGAGACCCAGTACTTC.